The next 26 T cell receptor beta chains were all read from a single sample in a study of siplizumab effects on memory and regulatory T cells. TCRdb's table, derived via immunoSEQ multiplex PCR, lists solely in-frame clones and lacks some. The sample lists more than 75,000 clones, roughly 93% occurring once. Specimen: CD8+ T cells sorted from blood. Receptors were obtained from a human donor in good health.

This clone was seen a single time. V usage is TRBV4-1 and J usage is TRBJ2-3; D gene ambiguous. This CDR3 spans 14 amino acids. The ends were cut back, 0 bases at V and 5 bases at J, with 9 bases in the middle. CDR1 and CDR2 from the germline V gene are MGHRA and YSYEKL. CDR3 protein: CASSQEKARDTQYF. The CDR3, as DNA: TGCGCCAGCAGCCAAGAAAAGGCTAGAGATACGCAGTATTTT.

By sample share, this clone is medium-sized. The V call is TRBV5-1, the J call TRBJ1-2; D is unresolved. The germline V gene has CDR1 SGHRS and CDR2 YFSETQ. This CDR3 has 15 amino acids. V lost 0 bases, J lost 3 bases, and 12 bases lay in between. In nucleotides, the CDR3 is TGCGCCAGCAGCTTGGAGTGGGTGGGCGACTATGGCTACACCTTC. The encoded protein is CASSLEWVGDYGYTF.

The CDR3 spells CASSPGQNNEQFF. DNA for the CDR3: TGTGCCAGCAGTCCCGGACAGAACAATGAGCAGTTCTTC. This rearrangement joins TRBV25-1 to TRBJ2-1, with D possibly being TRBD1 (6 bases). Trimming pared 5 bases from V and 5 bases from J, leaving 10 bases between. The CDR3 length is 13 residues. Germline CDR1 MGHDK, CDR2 SYGVNS.

This chain joins TRBV5-5 and TRBJ1-2; 7 positions agree with TRBD1. This CDR3 has 13 amino acids. J gave up 7 bases and V 0 bases, and 3 bases lay outside the gene matches. Germline V gives CDR1 SGHKS, CDR2 YYEKEE (reference sequence). The CDR3 reads CASSLEGAGGYTF. The CDR3 region has the DNA TGTGCCAGCAGCTTGGAGGGGGCTGGTGGCTACACCTTC.

V usage is TRBV7-9 and J usage is TRBJ2-2; D remains unclear. The germline V gene encodes CDR1 SEHNR and CDR2 FQNEAQ (reference sequence). The CDR3 loop spans 15 amino acids. The V and J ends lost 5 bases and 2 bases respectively, with 12 bases between them. CDR3: CASSPTDGNTGELFF. CDR3 nucleotide sequence: TGTGCCAGCAGCCCCACGGACGGTAACACCGGGGAGCTGTTTTTT.

This chain connects TRBV7-9 to TRBJ1-1; D uncertain. Trimming left V 1 base short and J 4 bases short, with 13 bases between. Germline V lookup: CDR1 SEHNR, CDR2 FQNEAQ (reference sequence). This CDR3 spans 15 amino acids. CDR3 sequence: CASSLVATSGTEAFF. The CDR3 coding sequence is TGTGCCAGCAGCTTAGTGGCGACCTCGGGCACTGAAGCTTTCTTT.

This chain connects TRBV7-8 to TRBJ1-1; no firm D call. The CDR3 runs to 15 residues. The germline V gene encodes CDR1 SGHVS and CDR2 FQNEAQ. Trimming removed 1 base at V and 1 base at J, with 10 bases between. DNA for the CDR3: TGTGCCAGCAGCTTAGGGGTCTGGGGGAACACTGAAGCTTTCTTT. As protein: CASSLGVWGNTEAFF.

This chain links TRBV5-1 with TRBJ2-3; TRBD2 matches 7 bases. The CDR3 is 14 amino acids. V lost 4 bases, J lost 2 bases, and 4 bases stayed unmatched. In germline, CDR1 is SGHRS, CDR2 YFSETQ. CDR3 in DNA: TGCGCCAGCAGCACCCTAGCGGACACAGATACGCAGTATTTT. It encodes CASSTLADTDTQYF. Supplemented by reference TRBV5-1 and TRBJ2-3, the full variable domain reads KAGVTQTPRYLIKTRGQQVTLSCSPISGHRSVSWYQQTPGQGLQFLFEYFSETQRNKGNFPGRFSGRQFSNSRSEMNVSTLELGDSALYLCASSTLADTDTQYFGPGTRLTVL.

This chain links TRBV10-3 with TRBJ2-7; TRBD1 aligns across 9 bases. CDR3 length: 13 amino acids. Trimming removed 4 bases from V and 7 bases from J; junction bases left unmatched: 5. Germline CDR1 and CDR2: ENHRY and SYGVKD. The CDR3 DNA is TGTGCCATCAGTGCGGACAGGGGTAGGGAGCAGTACTTC. It encodes CAISADRGREQYF.

The chain recombines TRBV5-6 with TRBJ2-1; D remains ambiguous. The length of the CDR3 is 15 residues. V gave up 0 bases and J gave up 5 bases, with 12 bases separating them. Germline V gene data show CDR1 as SGHDT and CDR2 as YYEEEE. CDR3 residues: CASSLEAGRDNEQFF. The CDR3 nucleotides are TGTGCCAGCAGCTTGGAGGCCGGTAGGGACAATGAGCAGTTCTTC. Combining the CDR3 with reference TRBV5-6 and TRBJ2-1 gives the whole variable domain DAGVTQSPTHLIKTRGQQVTLRCSPKSGHDTVSWYQQALGQGPQFIFQYYEEEERQRGNFPDRFSGHQFPNYSSELNVNALLLGDSALYLCASSLEAGRDNEQFFGPGTRLTVL.

The J gene is TRBJ1-5, the V gene TRBV7-4; D perhaps matches TRBD1 (5 bases). Germline values: CDR1 SGHVT, CDR2 SQSDAQ. The CDR3 extends over 14 amino acids. V lost 2 bases and J 3 bases, leaving 8 bases between the germline ends. The CDR3 sequence is CASSLRGPNQPQHF. CDR3 bases: TGTGCCAGCAGCTTAAGGGGACCCAATCAGCCCCAGCATTTT. Variable domain in full (rest from reference TRBV7-4 and TRBJ1-5): GAGVSQSPRYKVAKRGRDVALRCDSISGHVTLYWYRQTLGQGSEVLTYSQSDAQRDKSGRPSGRFSAERPERSVSTLKIQRTEQGDSAVYLCASSLRGPNQPQHFGDGTRLSIL.

The rearrangement links TRBV27 to TRBJ1-5; no definite D call. The germline V and J ends were trimmed by 0 bases and 0 bases, with 6 bases remaining between them. From germline, CDR1 is MNHEY and CDR2 SMNVEV (reference sequence). This CDR3 has 15 amino acids. Written as DNA, the CDR3 is TGTGCCAGCAGTTTATCTGGATTTAGCAATCAGCCCCAGCATTTT. Translated, it gives CASSLSGFSNQPQHF.

The chain combines TRBV5-8 with TRBJ1-4; no firm D call. V dropped 1 base and J dropped 5 bases, with 9 bases sitting between them. The CDR3 is 14 residues long. Germline V gene lookup returns CDR1 SGHTS and CDR2 YDEGEE. The CDR3 nucleotides are TGTGCCAGCAGCTTGTCCAGCCGAAATGAAAAACTGTTTTTT. Its protein is CASSLSSRNEKLFF.

The chain has TRBV30 and TRBJ2-7; no reliable D call. This CDR3 has 12 residues. Between the trimmed V and J ends, which lost 5 bases and 6 bases, there was a span of 14 bases. CDR1 is GTSNPN, CDR2 SVGIG, per germline (reference sequence). The CDR3 region has the DNA TGTGCCTGGTCAATTGGGCCTAGCGAGCAGTACTTC. Translating gives CAWSIGPSEQYF.

CDR3 in DNA: TGTGCCAGCAGCTTTTCTCCGAATAACCAAGAGACCCAGTACTTC. Protein sequence: CASSFSPNNQETQYF. The chain joins TRBV7-9 to TRBJ2-5; D is undetermined. Germline CDR1 reads SEHNR; CDR2 reads FQNEAQ (reference sequence). Trimming pared 3 bases from V and 0 bases from J, leaving 11 bases between. The CDR3 is 15 amino acids.

J is TRBJ2-7 and V is TRBV15; either TRBD1 or TRBD2 may fit D (5 bases each). V dropped 0 bases and J dropped 5 bases, with 14 bases sitting between them. This CDR3 has 15 amino acids. Germline V CDR1 and CDR2: LNHNV, YYDKDF (reference sequence). The CDR3 bases are TGTGCCACCAGCAGAGAAGAGGGGACGCACAACGAGCAGTACTTC. Protein sequence: CATSREEGTHNEQYF. The full variable domain, completed using reference TRBV15 and TRBJ2-7, is DAMVIQNPRYQVTQFGKPVTLSCSQTLNHNVMYWYQQKSSQAPKLLFHYYDKDFNNEADTPDNFQSRRPNTSFCFLDIRSPGLGDTAMYLCATSREEGTHNEQYFGPGTRLTVT.

This chain connects TRBV2 to TRBJ2-4, with 7 nucleotides matching TRBD2. The J segment lost 2 bases and the V segment lost 7 bases, leaving 5 bases of the junction unmatched. This CDR3 is built from 14 residues. Germline V gives CDR1 SNHLY, CDR2 FYNNEI. In nucleotides, the CDR3 is TGTGCCAGCAAGGGGAGGGGAACCAAAAACATTCAGTACTTC. Translating gives CASKGRGTKNIQYF.

The rearrangement uses TRBV21-1 and TRBJ2-2; the D call in the table, TRBD1, was not verified against the DNA. TRBV21-1 has pseudogene status. The CDR3 has 16 amino acids. This chain's CDR3 is CASSNRQGRNTGELFF. The CDR3 DNA reads TGTGCCAGCAGCAACCGACAGGGGCGGAACACCGGGGAGCTGTTTTTT.

The chain employs TRBV13 and TRBJ2-1; 9 nucleotides agree with TRBD1. Germline V gene data show CDR1 as PRHDT and CDR2 as FYEKMQ (reference sequence). Trimming cost V 5 bases and J 3 bases; bases outside gene matches: 8. The CDR3 is 16 amino acids. CDR3 nucleotide sequence: TGTGCCAGCAGCCCAACCGGGACAGGGAACTACAATGAGCAGTTCTTC. It yields the protein CASSPTGTGNYNEQFF.

This chain uses TRBV4-1 with TRBJ1-5; weak D call: TRBD1 (6 bases). Germline V gives CDR1 MGHRA, CDR2 YSYEKL. V was cut by 0 bases and J by 3 bases, with 15 bases left in between. This CDR3 comprises 17 residues. For the CDR3, the DNA is TGCGCCAGCAGCCAAGAATCCGGGGGCGCGGTCAATCAGCCCCAGCATTTT. Translation: CASSQESGGAVNQPQHF.

The chain carries TRBV27 and TRBJ1-1, with a possible D match to TRBD1 (6 bases). Germline-derived CDR1 and CDR2 are MNHEY and SMNVEV (reference sequence). The CDR3 totals 14 residues. V was trimmed by 7 bases and J by 1 base, leaving 13 bases between them. The CDR3: CASTPQGGNTEAFF. The DNA for the CDR3 is TGTGCCAGCACCCCACAGGGAGGGAACACTGAAGCTTTCTTT.

The CDR3 DNA is TGTGCCAGCAGTTACTCACCATCCGGGGACAGCTATGGCTACACCTTC. Translating it yields CASSYSPSGDSYGYTF. The chain recombines TRBV6-5 with TRBJ1-2; TRBD1 matches at 7 bases. The CDR3 is made up of 16 amino acids. In germline, CDR1 is MNHEY, CDR2 SVGAGI. V lost 0 bases to trimming and J lost 4 bases; unmatched junction nucleotides: 8.

V and J are TRBV2 and TRBJ2-7; 9 nucleotides match TRBD2. The CDR3 covers 15 residues. Trimming took 7 bases from V and 4 from J; bases not matched to a gene: 11. The germline gives CDR1 SNHLY, CDR2 FYNNEI. The CDR3 DNA reads TGTGCCAGCACCCCTTTTAGCGGGGGTGAATACGAGCAGTACTTC. Its protein is CASTPFSGGEYEQYF. Based on the CDR3 plus reference TRBV2 and TRBJ2-7, the full variable domain is EPEVTQTPSHQVTQMGQEVILRCVPISNHLYFYWYRQILGQKVEFLVSFYNNEISEKSEIFDDQFSVERPDGSNFTLKIRSTKLEDSAMYFCASTPFSGGEYEQYFGPGTRLTVT.

J is TRBJ2-5 and V is TRBV5-6; D tentatively fits TRBD1 or TRBD2 (5 bases each). The germline V gene encodes CDR1 SGHDT and CDR2 YYEEEE. The CDR3 is made up of 16 amino acids. Trimming removed 5 bases from V and 5 bases from J, with 22 bases in between. The CDR3, as DNA: TGTGCCAGCAGACACTCCGGGACCCTTGACGTGGAGACCCAGTACTTC. Protein: CASRHSGTLDVETQYF.

This rearrangement joins TRBV2 to TRBJ2-2, with D uncertain. Germline CDR1 SNHLY, CDR2 FYNNEI. The CDR3 extends over 13 amino acids. Trimming left V 4 bases short and J 5 bases short, with 8 bases between. The CDR3 nucleotides are TGTGCCAGCAGTGGACTCGGGACCGGGGAGCTGTTTTTT. Protein sequence: CASSGLGTGELFF.

The CDR3 loop is CASSLSPSIEETQYF. DNA of the CDR3: TGTGCCAGCAGCTTAAGCCCGAGCATCGAAGAGACCCAGTACTTC. The chain uses TRBV7-9 and TRBJ2-5; D ambiguous. With 2 bases removed from V and 3 bases from J, the gap between germline ends came to 13 bases. In germline, CDR1 is SEHNR, CDR2 FQNEAQ (reference sequence). The CDR3 is 15 amino acids.